One and the same sample provided the 29 T cell receptor beta chains below, sequenced in a study of cytomegalovirus exposure and HLA in healthy donors. PCR was performed using 60 Vbeta and 13 Jbeta primers. The repertoire was sequenced with immunoSEQ multiplex PCR; TCRdb's copy has only in-frame clones and lacks some. Of around 190,000 clones listed, approximately 85% are singletons. Sequencing was performed on PBMCs. All receptors come from a man younger than 35 in good health and CMV-seronegative.

The chain combines TRBV4-3 with TRBJ2-1, with D possibly matching TRBD2 (5 bases). The V gene's germline CDR1 is LGHNA and CDR2 YSLEER. The CDR3 has 13 residues. V gave up 1 base and J gave up 9 bases, with 10 bases separating them. CDR3 protein: CASSQVFAGEQFF. CDR3 nucleotides: TGCGCCAGCAGCCAAGTTTTCGCGGGTGAGCAGTTCTTC.

The rearrangement links TRBV18 to TRBJ2-3; D may be TRBD1 (5 bases). With 2 bases removed from V and 0 bases from J, the gap between germline ends came to 18 bases. The germline gives CDR1 KGHSH, CDR2 LQKENI. The length of the CDR3 is 18 residues. The CDR3 DNA reads TGTGCCAGCTCACCAGTAGGGGTGATTAATTATAGCACAGATACGCAGTATTTT. It translates to CASSPVGVINYSTDTQYF.

This clone was observed a handful of times. The V gene is TRBV18, the J gene TRBJ1-2; D remains ambiguous. The CDR3 consists of 14 residues. Trimming cost V 4 bases and J 5 bases, with 14 bases left between them. CDR1 KGHSH and CDR2 LQKENI come from the germline V gene. The CDR3, as DNA: TGTGCCAGCTCACTAGCTGAGGGCGCGTATGGCTACACCTTC. Protein sequence: CASSLAEGAYGYTF.

CDR3 sequence reads: CASSLFGQGEKLFF. The CDR3 nucleotides are TGTGCCAGCAGCTTGTTTGGGCAAGGTGAAAAACTGTTTTTT. The chain joins TRBV5-4 to TRBJ1-4; D call uncertain. Trimming took off 1 base at V and 7 bases at J, with 11 bases between the two ends. Germline CDR1 reads SGHNT; CDR2 reads YYREEE (reference sequence). The CDR3 length is 14 residues.

The chain is built from TRBV4-1 and TRBJ2-5, with D perhaps matching TRBD2 (5 bases). TRBJ2-7 matches the DNA end more closely, so the J call is doubtful. The CDR3 sequence is 14 residues long. Germline values: CDR1 MGHRA, CDR2 YSYEKL. The CDR3 region has the DNA TGCGCCAGCAGCCCTCAAGCGGCCTCCTACGAGCAGTACTTC. Its protein product is CASSPQAASYEQYF.

The chain recombines TRBV15 with TRBJ1-3, with a tentative D call TRBD1 (5 bases). Germline CDR1 and CDR2: LNHNV and YYDKDF (reference sequence). The ends were cut back, 0 bases at V and 4 bases at J, with 10 bases in the middle. The CDR3 is 15 residues long. CDR3 sequence (DNA): TGTGCCACCAGCAGAGAATCGGGGGGGGGAAACACCATATATTTT. Its translation: CATSRESGGGNTIYF.

CDR3 sequence (DNA): TGTGCCAGCAGCTTAGGCCTGGCACCACGTTCTGGAAACACCATATATTTT. Protein: CASSLGLAPRSGNTIYF. J is TRBJ1-3 and V is TRBV13, with D hard to call. Deletions cut 0 bases from V and 1 base from J, with 13 bases between. Germline assignment: CDR1 PRHDT and CDR2 FYEKMQ (reference sequence). The CDR3 totals 17 residues.

This chain joins TRBV27 and TRBJ1-5; no definite D call. Trimming stripped 0 bases from V and 2 bases from J, with 8 bases between. The CDR3 has 15 amino acids. Germline CDR1 is MNHEY and CDR2 is SMNVEV (reference sequence). The CDR3: CASSLSAQGNQPQHF. The CDR3 coding sequence is TGTGCCAGCAGTTTATCGGCCCAGGGCAATCAGCCCCAGCATTTT.

The chain uses TRBV7-8 and TRBJ2-1, with 11 nucleotides matching TRBD2. The CDR3 totals 16 residues. The germline CDR1 and CDR2 sequences are SGHVS and FQNEAQ. With 2 bases clipped from V and 7 bases from J, the junction kept 7 bases outside the gene matches. The CDR3: CASSLRGGLAENEQFF. The CDR3 DNA sequence: TGTGCCAGCAGCTTAAGAGGGGGACTAGCGGAAAATGAGCAGTTCTTC.

The chain has TRBV5-8 and TRBJ1-4, with 10 bases lining up with TRBD1. The CDR3 consists of 15 residues. Germline assignment: CDR1 SGHTS and CDR2 YDEGEE. With 4 bases clipped from V and 4 bases from J, the junction kept 4 bases outside the gene matches. CDR3: CASSPGQGGNEKLFF. CDR3 nucleotide sequence: TGTGCCAGCAGCCCCGGACAGGGGGGTAATGAAAAACTGTTTTTT. Supplemented by reference TRBV5-8 and TRBJ1-4, the full variable domain reads EAGVTQSPTHLIKTRGQQATLRCSPISGHTSVYWYQQALGLGLQFLLWYDEGEERNRGNFPPRFSGRQFPNYSSELNVNALELEDSALYLCASSPGQGGNEKLFFGSGTQLSVL.

This clone was recorded only once. The chain couples TRBV28 to TRBJ2-5; TRBD2 matches at 11 bases. The assigned J gene may be wrong: the sequence end matches TRBJ2-7 better. The CDR3 spans 13 residues. Germline values: CDR1 MDHEN, CDR2 SYDVKM. The CDR3 nucleotides read TGTGCCACGACGGTAACTAGCGGGGGCGAGCAGTACTTC. This encodes CATTVTSGGEQYF.

The chain employs TRBV6-5 and TRBJ1-2; 11 bases fit TRBD1. CDR3 length: 13 residues. V trimming: 6 bases; J trimming: 7 bases; junction bases outside the gene matches: 4. Germline V gene sequence: CDR1 MNHEY, CDR2 SVGAGI. CDR3 amino acids: CASRNGQGAGYTF. DNA for the CDR3: TGTGCCAGCAGAAATGGACAGGGGGCTGGCTACACCTTC.

This clone turned up a few times. This chain connects TRBV7-2 to TRBJ2-7, with TRBD1 as a possible D gene (7 bases). The V end lost 2 bases, the J end lost 3 bases, and 11 bases lay between the germline ends. The CDR3 is 14 amino acids. Germline CDR1 reads SGHTA; CDR2 reads FQGNSA. CDR3 protein: CASSLPGGFYEQYF. Written as DNA, the CDR3 is TGTGCCAGCAGCTTACCAGGGGGGTTCTACGAGCAGTACTTC.

The gene calls are TRBV7-9 and TRBJ2-5; TRBD2 agrees at 10 bases. The CDR3 spans 17 residues. V gave up 1 base and J gave up 2 bases; unmatched junction bases: 7. Germline CDR1 SEHNR, CDR2 FQNEAQ (reference sequence). CDR3 bases: TGTGCCAGCAGCTTAGAGCTCTTACTAGCGGGGCAAGAGACCCAGTACTTC. Protein sequence: CASSLELLLAGQETQYF.

The V call is TRBV27, the J call TRBJ1-5, with 10 bases lining up with TRBD1. The CDR3 has 16 residues. CDR1 is MNHEY, CDR2 SMNVEV, per germline (reference sequence). V lost 5 bases and J lost 6; bases outside the gene matches: 10. CDR3 residues: CASSTSGTGVVQPQHF. The DNA of the CDR3 is TGTGCCAGCAGTACCTCCGGGACAGGGGTGGTTCAGCCCCAGCATTTT.

Points on this clone: This CDR3 is missing its conserved last phenylalanine or tryptophan, likely due to a read error. The gene calls are TRBV19 and TRBJ1-2, with 12 bases matching TRBD1. Germline CDR1 and CDR2: LNHDA and SQIVND (reference sequence). CDR3 length: 16 amino acids. J gave up 1 base and V 7 bases, and 7 bases lay outside the gene matches. CDR3 in DNA: TGTGCCAGTATTGGGACAGGGGGCGAAGGTAACTATGGCTACACCCTC. Protein sequence: CASIGTGGEGNYGYTL.

This sequence joins TRBV28 and TRBJ2-1; 7 nucleotides line up with TRBD1. The CDR3 is 13 residues long. Looked up from germline, CDR1 is MDHEN and CDR2 is SYDVKM. Unmatched junction bases numbered 8, after V lost 5 bases and J lost 10 bases. The chain's CDR3 is CASSPQDRAEQFF. The CDR3 nucleotides read TGTGCCAGCAGTCCCCAAGACAGGGCCGAGCAGTTCTTC.

The table lists this clone with a count of one. The V gene is TRBV18, the J gene TRBJ1-5, with D possibly being TRBD1 (5 bases). This CDR3 region has 14 residues. Germline loops: CDR1 KGHSH, CDR2 LQKENI. V was pared by 0 bases and J by 3 bases, with 6 bases between. The CDR3 sequence is CASSPPGDNQPQHF. Written as DNA, the CDR3 is TGTGCCAGCTCACCACCAGGGGACAATCAGCCCCAGCATTTT.

V usage is TRBV2 and J usage is TRBJ2-2; a weak D match, TRBD2 (6 bases). The CDR3 has 18 amino acids. Trimming cost V 6 bases and J 4 bases, with 24 bases left between them. CDR1 and CDR2 from the germline V gene are SNHLY and FYNNEI. Here the CDR3 reads CASSSAQGSGSGTGELFF. The CDR3 nucleotides read TGTGCCAGCAGCTCCGCCCAGGGCAGCGGGTCGGGCACCGGGGAGCTGTTTTTT. The full variable domain, its missing parts supplied by reference TRBV2 and TRBJ2-2, is EPEVTQTPSHQVTQMGQEVILRCVPISNHLYFYWYRQILGQKVEFLVSFYNNEISEKSEIFDDQFSVERPDGSNFTLKIRSTKLEDSAMYFCASSSAQGSGSGTGELFFGEGSRLTVL.

V gene TRBV5-1 combines with J gene TRBJ1-5, with D possibly matching TRBD1 (6 bases). Trimming shortened V by 3 bases and J by 5 bases, and 18 bases separated the two germline ends. The CDR3 covers 16 residues. CDR1 SGHRS and CDR2 YFSETQ come from the germline V gene. The CDR3 nucleotides read TGCGCCAGCAGCTCGGATCCGACAGGAAGAGATCAGCCCCAGCATTTT. This gives the protein CASSSDPTGRDQPQHF.

The V call is TRBV5-6, the J call TRBJ2-5, with D possibly being TRBD1 (5 bases). The CDR3 consists of 15 residues. V was cut by 3 bases and J by 5 bases, with 17 bases left in between. Germline CDR1 is SGHDT and CDR2 is YYEEEE. The CDR3 DNA reads TGTGCCAGCAGCTACATGCAGGGATACACGGAGACCCAGTACTTC. It encodes CASSYMQGYTETQYF. Supplemented by reference TRBV5-6 and TRBJ2-5, the full variable domain reads DAGVTQSPTHLIKTRGQQVTLRCSPKSGHDTVSWYQQALGQGPQFIFQYYEEEERQRGNFPDRFSGHQFPNYSSELNVNALLLGDSALYLCASSYMQGYTETQYFGPGTRLLVL.

V is TRBV15 and J is TRBJ1-6; D remains unclear. CDR3 length: 15 amino acids. Germline CDR1 is LNHNV and CDR2 is YYDKDF (reference sequence). V was clipped by 0 bases and J by 9 bases, with 12 bases between them. The CDR3 region is CATSRDPSASSPLHF. CDR3 bases: TGTGCCACCAGCAGAGATCCGAGCGCCAGTTCACCCCTCCACTTT.

The chain recombines TRBV19 with TRBJ1-1; D is unresolved. The germline V gene encodes CDR1 LNHDA and CDR2 SQIVND (reference sequence). This CDR3 contains 13 residues. The V end lost 6 bases, the J end lost 1 base, and 9 bases lay between the germline ends. CDR3 in DNA: TGTGCCAGTAGCCTAGGAGAGAACACTGAAGCTTTCTTT. It translates to CASSLGENTEAFF. Based on the CDR3 plus reference TRBV19 and TRBJ1-1, the full variable domain is DGGITQSPKYLFRKEGQNVTLSCEQNLNHDAMYWYRQDPGQGLRLIYYSQIVNDFQKGDIAEGYSVSREKKESFPLTVTSAQKNPTAFYLCASSLGENTEAFFGQGTRLTVV.

This rearrangement joins TRBV28 to TRBJ1-2; 10 bases map to TRBD1. With V trimmed by 7 bases and J by 4 bases, 12 bases remained unmatched. The CDR3 has 16 residues. Germline V gene sequence: CDR1 MDHEN, CDR2 SYDVKM. The CDR3 DNA reads as TGTGCCAGCATTCCCTCCCCGGGACAGGGGACCTATGGCTACACCTTC. It translates to CASIPSPGQGTYGYTF.

This chain connects TRBV5-6 to TRBJ2-2; TRBD1 agrees at 7 bases. Germline V gives CDR1 SGHDT, CDR2 YYEEEE. CDR3 length: 15 amino acids. Unmatched junction bases numbered 7, after V lost 4 bases and J lost 4 bases. CDR3 bases: TGTGCCAGCAGCGCCGACAGGGTATTCACCGGGGAGCTGTTTTTT. Its translation: CASSADRVFTGELFF.

The V and J genes are TRBV29-1 and TRBJ2-3; 14 bases agree with TRBD2. This CDR3 has 15 amino acids. Germline CDR1 SQVTM, CDR2 ANQGSEA. The V segment lost 4 bases and the J segment 5 bases; nucleotides outside the gene matches: 5. The CDR3 protein is CSVGLAGGPGDTQYF. The CDR3 nucleotides read TGCAGCGTTGGACTAGCGGGAGGGCCCGGAGATACGCAGTATTTT.

The chain is built from TRBV7-9 and TRBJ2-3; TRBD1 agrees at 8 bases. The J segment lost 8 bases and the V segment lost 5 bases, leaving 3 bases of the junction unmatched. CDR1 and CDR2 from the germline V gene are SEHNR and FQNEAQ (reference sequence). The CDR3 runs to 12 residues. The CDR3: CASSPGQGTQYF. CDR3 DNA: TGTGCCAGCAGCCCCGGACAGGGTACGCAGTATTTT.

V and J are TRBV29-1 and TRBJ2-3; perhaps TRBD2 as D (5 bases). The germline CDR1 and CDR2 sequences are SQVTM and ANQGSEA. Trimming left V 6 bases short and J 0 bases short, with 10 bases between. The CDR3 contains 13 residues. The CDR3 sequence is CSVVSVSTDTQYF. Here the CDR3 DNA reads TGCAGCGTCGTTAGCGTAAGCACAGATACGCAGTATTTT.

V and J are TRBV14 and TRBJ2-3, with D maybe TRBD2 (5 bases). This CDR3 contains 15 residues. Germline CDR1 reads SGHDN; CDR2 reads FVKESK. The V and J ends lost 0 bases and 10 bases respectively, with 17 bases between them. The CDR3 nucleotides are TGTGCCAGCAGCCAAGATGGACTTAGGGCAGAGGCGCAGTATTTT. Protein product: CASSQDGLRAEAQYF.